Listed below are T cell receptor beta chains from one sample, sequenced in a study of blood T cell repertoires in COVID-19. Method: immunoSEQ multiplex PCR; TCRdb's copy keeps in-frame clones and lacks some. This table holds tens of thousands of clones, approximately 85% found once. The source material was peripheral blood. Every receptor here comes from a woman of 80 years or more with COVID-19, enrolled during active disease. Both conserved end residues are part of each CDR3. Each record gives: J gene, V gene, clone size, D gene, CDR3 protein, CDR3 DNA. D genes are given only for firm matches. The size entry is marked missing in some rows and otherwise reads once, few, many or a size class.

j_gene: TRBJ1-2
v_gene: TRBV28
abundance: NA
d_gene: NA
CDR3aa: CASRGDRRYGYTF
CDR3nt: TGTGCCAGCAGGGGCGATCGGAGGTATGGCTACACCTTC

j_gene: TRBJ1-4
v_gene: TRBV10-3
abundance: NA
d_gene: TRBD1
CDR3aa: CAISSQGAADEKLFF
CDR3nt: TGTGCCATCAGCTCACAGGGGGCGGCGGATGAAAAACTGTTTTTT

j_gene: TRBJ1-5
v_gene: TRBV4-1
abundance: NA
d_gene: NA
CDR3aa: CASSQGTVANQPQHF
CDR3nt: TGCGCCAGCAGCCAAGGGACAGTGGCTAATCAGCCCCAGCATTTT

j_gene: TRBJ1-1
v_gene: TRBV5-6
abundance: NA
d_gene: TRBD1
CDR3aa: CASSLRQGRVREAFF
CDR3nt: TGTGCCAGCAGCCTTCGACAGGGAAGAGTGAGGGAAGCTTTCTTT

j_gene: TRBJ1-3
v_gene: TRBV5-6
abundance: NA
d_gene: NA
CDR3aa: CASSTYYRGNTIYF
CDR3nt: TGTGCCAGCAGCACCTATTACAGGGGAAACACCATATATTTT

j_gene: TRBJ2-7
v_gene: TRBV5-1
abundance: NA
d_gene: TRBD2
CDR3aa: CASNPTSGSYEQYF
CDR3nt: TGCGCCAGCAACCCTACTAGCGGGAGTTACGAGCAGTACTTC

j_gene: TRBJ2-7
v_gene: TRBV7-2
abundance: NA
d_gene: NA
CDR3aa: CASSSAGQQSSYEQYF
CDR3nt: TGTGCCAGCAGCTCCGCAGGACAACAGAGCTCCTACGAGCAGTACTTC

j_gene: TRBJ1-5
v_gene: TRBV18
abundance: once
d_gene: NA
CDR3aa: CASSPRQGEGGPQHF
CDR3nt: TGTGCCAGCTCACCCAGGCAGGGCGAAGGGGGGCCCCAGCATTTT

j_gene: TRBJ1-5
v_gene: TRBV18
abundance: NA
d_gene: TRBD1
CDR3aa: CASSPPGQSKYQPQHF
CDR3nt: TGTGCCAGCTCACCACCGGGACAGTCTAAGTATCAGCCCCAGCATTTT

j_gene: TRBJ2-3
v_gene: TRBV10-3
abundance: NA
d_gene: TRBD2
CDR3aa: CAISEYSGASDTQYF
CDR3nt: TGTGCCATCAGTGAGTATAGCGGGGCCTCAGATACGCAGTATTTT

j_gene: TRBJ2-1
v_gene: TRBV9
abundance: NA
d_gene: NA
CDR3aa: CASSGLILGDEQFF
CDR3nt: TGTGCCAGCAGCGGCCTTATACTAGGCGATGAGCAGTTCTTC

j_gene: TRBJ2-2
v_gene: TRBV7-2
abundance: NA
d_gene: NA
CDR3aa: CASSPTLLNTGELFF
CDR3nt: TGTGCCAGCAGCCCCACGCTACTGAACACCGGGGAGCTGTTTTTT

j_gene: TRBJ1-2
v_gene: TRBV7-2
abundance: NA
d_gene: NA
CDR3aa: CASSTHTLVLYGYTF
CDR3nt: TGTGCCAGCAGCACCCACACCTTGGTCCTCTATGGCTACACCTTC

j_gene: TRBJ2-2
v_gene: TRBV11-3
abundance: NA
d_gene: NA
CDR3aa: CASSLDRQDTGELFF
CDR3nt: TGTGCCAGCAGCTTAGATCGGCAGGACACCGGGGAGCTGTTTTTT

j_gene: TRBJ2-2
v_gene: TRBV9
abundance: NA
d_gene: TRBD1
CDR3aa: CASSPTGMNTGELFF
CDR3nt: TGTGCCAGCAGCCCGACAGGGATGAACACCGGGGAGCTGTTTTTT

j_gene: TRBJ2-1
v_gene: TRBV6-5
abundance: few
d_gene: TRBD2
CDR3aa: CASKTGGDYNEQFF
CDR3nt: TGTGCCAGCAAAACGGGGGGAGACTACAATGAGCAGTTCTTC

j_gene: TRBJ1-1
v_gene: TRBV3-1/TRBV3-2
abundance: NA
d_gene: NA
CDR3aa: CASSPRDQGWAFF
CDR3nt: TGTGCCAGCAGCCCCAGGGACCAGGGGTGGGCTTTCTTT

j_gene: TRBJ2-1
v_gene: TRBV11-2
abundance: NA
d_gene: NA
CDR3aa: CASSLERYNEQFF
CDR3nt: TGTGCCAGCAGCTTAGAGCGTTACAATGAGCAGTTCTTC

j_gene: TRBJ2-7
v_gene: TRBV6-5
abundance: NA
d_gene: NA
CDR3aa: CASRVETGYNEQYF
CDR3nt: TGTGCCAGCAGGGTAGAAACAGGGTACAACGAGCAGTACTTC

j_gene: TRBJ2-1
v_gene: TRBV4-1
abundance: NA
d_gene: TRBD2
CDR3aa: CATTTSGSSSYNEQFF
CDR3nt: TGCGCCACTACGACTAGCGGGTCGAGCTCCTACAATGAGCAGTTCTTC

j_gene: TRBJ1-5
v_gene: TRBV2
abundance: NA
d_gene: TRBD1
CDR3aa: CASGRQGASNQPQHF
CDR3nt: TGTGCCAGCGGAAGACAGGGGGCGAGCAATCAGCCCCAGCATTTT

j_gene: TRBJ1-2
v_gene: TRBV27
abundance: NA
d_gene: TRBD1
CDR3aa: CASRPSTGGKNGYTF
CDR3nt: TGTGCCAGCAGGCCCTCAACAGGGGGCAAGAATGGCTACACCTTC

j_gene: TRBJ1-1
v_gene: TRBV20-1
abundance: NA
d_gene: NA
CDR3aa: CSASRIHRVRNTEAFF
CDR3nt: TGCAGTGCTAGTCGTATTCACAGGGTAAGGAACACTGAAGCTTTCTTT

j_gene: TRBJ1-1
v_gene: TRBV29-1
abundance: NA
d_gene: TRBD1
CDR3aa: CSVMTGGNTEAFF
CDR3nt: TGCAGCGTCATGACAGGGGGAAACACTGAAGCTTTCTTT

j_gene: TRBJ1-1
v_gene: TRBV6-4
abundance: NA
d_gene: TRBD1
CDR3aa: CASRLTGGNTEAFF
CDR3nt: TGTGCCAGCAGATTGACAGGGGGGAACACTGAAGCTTTCTTT

j_gene: TRBJ2-3
v_gene: TRBV2
abundance: few
d_gene: TRBD2
CDR3aa: CASLAGSTDTQYF
CDR3nt: TGTGCCAGCCTAGCGGGAAGCACAGATACGCAGTATTTT

j_gene: TRBJ2-7
v_gene: TRBV7-2
abundance: NA
d_gene: NA
CDR3aa: CASSLAHSSYEQYF
CDR3nt: TGTGCCAGCAGCTTAGCACACAGCTCCTACGAGCAGTACTTC

j_gene: TRBJ1-2
v_gene: TRBV28
abundance: NA
d_gene: TRBD1
CDR3aa: CASSTDRGRYNYGYTF
CDR3nt: TGTGCCAGCAGTACGGACAGGGGGCGATACAACTATGGCTACACCTTC

j_gene: TRBJ2-2
v_gene: TRBV9
abundance: NA
d_gene: TRBD2
CDR3aa: CASSVSSGVGELFF
CDR3nt: TGTGCCAGCAGCGTATCAAGCGGGGTCGGGGAGCTGTTTTTT

j_gene: TRBJ2-7
v_gene: TRBV2
abundance: NA
d_gene: NA
CDR3aa: CASSVSGGEQYF
CDR3nt: TGTGCCAGCAGCGTCTCTGGGGGGGAGCAGTACTTC

j_gene: TRBJ2-6
v_gene: TRBV9
abundance: NA
d_gene: NA
CDR3aa: CASSVAGGANVLTF
CDR3nt: TGTGCCAGCAGCGTAGCAGGGGGGGCCAACGTCCTGACTTTC

j_gene: TRBJ2-7
v_gene: TRBV28
abundance: NA
d_gene: NA
CDR3aa: CASSLWGGASYEQYF
CDR3nt: TGTGCCAGCAGTTTGTGGGGGGGGGCATCTTACGAGCAGTACTTC

j_gene: TRBJ2-7
v_gene: TRBV2
abundance: once
d_gene: TRBD2
CDR3aa: CASTGGGGPRGEQYF
CDR3nt: TGTGCCAGCACCGGTGGGGGAGGGCCAAGGGGAGAGCAGTACTTC

j_gene: TRBJ2-1
v_gene: TRBV28
abundance: NA
d_gene: TRBD2
CDR3aa: CASTLGGGSYNEQFF
CDR3nt: TGTGCCAGCACCCTGGGTGGCGGGAGCTACAATGAGCAGTTCTTC

j_gene: TRBJ2-7
v_gene: TRBV21-1
abundance: NA
d_gene: NA
CDR3aa: CASKKTGTVYEQYF
CDR3nt: TGTGCCAGCAAGAAGACCGGGACTGTCTACGAGCAGTACTTC

j_gene: TRBJ1-3
v_gene: TRBV28
abundance: NA
d_gene: NA
CDR3aa: CASRPDTLSSGNTIYF
CDR3nt: TGTGCCAGCAGACCAGACACACTGAGCTCTGGAAACACCATATATTTT

j_gene: TRBJ1-1
v_gene: TRBV7-2
abundance: few
d_gene: NA
CDR3aa: CASYGGWINTEAFF
CDR3nt: TGTGCCAGCTATGGGGGCTGGATAAACACTGAAGCTTTCTTT

j_gene: TRBJ2-1
v_gene: TRBV5-4
abundance: NA
d_gene: TRBD2
CDR3aa: CASSRSSGSGSYNEQFF
CDR3nt: TGTGCCAGCAGCCGGAGTAGCGGGAGTGGATCCTACAATGAGCAGTTCTTC

j_gene: TRBJ2-6
v_gene: TRBV10-3
abundance: NA
d_gene: TRBD1
CDR3aa: CAISRRQGSGANVLTF
CDR3nt: TGTGCCATCAGCCGCCGACAGGGCTCTGGGGCCAACGTCCTGACTTTC

j_gene: TRBJ2-5
v_gene: TRBV7-2
abundance: once
d_gene: NA
CDR3aa: CASSLEGGETQYF
CDR3nt: TGTGCCAGCAGCTTAGAGGGAGGAGAGACCCAGTACTTC

j_gene: TRBJ2-5
v_gene: TRBV5-1
abundance: NA
d_gene: TRBD1
CDR3aa: CASSSTGAISETQYF
CDR3nt: TGCGCCAGCAGCTCGACAGGGGCAATCTCAGAGACCCAGTACTTC

j_gene: TRBJ1-2
v_gene: TRBV27
abundance: NA
d_gene: NA
CDR3aa: CASSLQGNYGYTF
CDR3nt: TGTGCCAGCAGTTTACAGGGTAACTATGGCTACACCTTC

j_gene: TRBJ2-7
v_gene: TRBV7-2
abundance: once
d_gene: NA
CDR3aa: CASSWGRAGSYEQYF
CDR3nt: TGTGCCAGCAGCTGGGGGCGAGCCGGCTCCTACGAGCAGTACTTC

j_gene: TRBJ2-7
v_gene: TRBV10-1
abundance: NA
d_gene: NA
CDR3aa: CAILRGDLSGCTYEQYF
CDR3nt: TGCGCCATCCTTAGGGGGGACCTTAGCGGGTGTACCTACGAGCAGTACTTC

j_gene: TRBJ2-2
v_gene: TRBV5-1
abundance: NA
d_gene: TRBD2
CDR3aa: CASSRETSGSSTGELFF
CDR3nt: TGCGCCAGCAGCCGGGAGACTAGCGGGAGCTCCACCGGGGAGCTGTTTTTT

j_gene: TRBJ1-5
v_gene: TRBV28
abundance: NA
d_gene: TRBD1
CDR3aa: CASRKGGRGRNQPQHF
CDR3nt: TGTGCCAGCAGGAAAGGGGGCAGGGGGCGCAATCAGCCCCAGCATTTT

j_gene: TRBJ2-1
v_gene: TRBV24-1
abundance: NA
d_gene: TRBD1
CDR3aa: CATSDFQPDRGRYNEQFF
CDR3nt: TGTGCCACCAGTGATTTCCAACCAGACAGGGGACGGTACAATGAGCAGTTCTTC

j_gene: TRBJ1-1
v_gene: TRBV4-3
abundance: NA
d_gene: NA
CDR3aa: CASSQDGEVNTEAFF
CDR3nt: TGCGCCAGCAGCCAAGATGGCGAGGTGAACACTGAAGCTTTCTTT